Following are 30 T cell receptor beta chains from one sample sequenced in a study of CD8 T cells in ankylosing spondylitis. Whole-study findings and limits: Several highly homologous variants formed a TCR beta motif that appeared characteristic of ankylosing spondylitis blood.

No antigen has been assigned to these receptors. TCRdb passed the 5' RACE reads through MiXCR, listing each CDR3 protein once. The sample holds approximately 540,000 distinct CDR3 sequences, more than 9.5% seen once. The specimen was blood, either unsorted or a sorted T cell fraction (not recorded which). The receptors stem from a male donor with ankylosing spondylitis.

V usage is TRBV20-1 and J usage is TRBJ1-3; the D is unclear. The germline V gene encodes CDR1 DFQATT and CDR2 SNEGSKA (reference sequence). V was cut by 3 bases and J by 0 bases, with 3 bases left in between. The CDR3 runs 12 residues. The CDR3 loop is CSASPSGNTIYF. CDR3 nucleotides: TGCAGTGCTAGTCCCTCTGGAAACACCATATATTTT.

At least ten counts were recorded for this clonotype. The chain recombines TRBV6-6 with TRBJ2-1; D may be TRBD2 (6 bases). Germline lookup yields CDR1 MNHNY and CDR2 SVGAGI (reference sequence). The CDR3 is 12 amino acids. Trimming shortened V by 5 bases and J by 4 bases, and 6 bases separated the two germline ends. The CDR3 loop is CASSGLYNEQFF. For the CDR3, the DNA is TGTGCCAGCAGTGGACTATACAATGAGCAGTTCTTC.

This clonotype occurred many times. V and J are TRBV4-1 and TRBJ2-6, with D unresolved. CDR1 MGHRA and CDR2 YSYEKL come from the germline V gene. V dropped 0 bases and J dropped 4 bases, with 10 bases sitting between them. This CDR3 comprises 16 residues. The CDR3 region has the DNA TGCGCCAGCAGCCAAGATCTCGGGCTCGGGGCCAACGTCCTGACTTTC. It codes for CASSQDLGLGANVLTF.

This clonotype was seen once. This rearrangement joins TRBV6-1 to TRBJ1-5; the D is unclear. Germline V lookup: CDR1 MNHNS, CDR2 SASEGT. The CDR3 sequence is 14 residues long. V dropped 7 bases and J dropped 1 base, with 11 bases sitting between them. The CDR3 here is CASTPEPSNQPQHF. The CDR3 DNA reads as TGTGCCAGCACCCCAGAACCCAGCAATCAGCCCCAGCATTTT.

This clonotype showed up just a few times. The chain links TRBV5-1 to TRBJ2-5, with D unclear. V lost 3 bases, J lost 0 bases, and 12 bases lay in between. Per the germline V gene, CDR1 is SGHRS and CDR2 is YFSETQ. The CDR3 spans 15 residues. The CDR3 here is CASSSYKQYQETQYF. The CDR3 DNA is TGCGCCAGCAGCTCTTACAAACAGTACCAAGAGACCCAGTACTTC.

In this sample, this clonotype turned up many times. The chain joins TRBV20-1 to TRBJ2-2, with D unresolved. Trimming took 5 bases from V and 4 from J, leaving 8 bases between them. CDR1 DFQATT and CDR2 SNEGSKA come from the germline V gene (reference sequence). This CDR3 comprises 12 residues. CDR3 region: CSAEGITGELFF. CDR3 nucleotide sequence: TGCAGTGCTGAAGGAATCACCGGGGAGCTGTTTTTT.

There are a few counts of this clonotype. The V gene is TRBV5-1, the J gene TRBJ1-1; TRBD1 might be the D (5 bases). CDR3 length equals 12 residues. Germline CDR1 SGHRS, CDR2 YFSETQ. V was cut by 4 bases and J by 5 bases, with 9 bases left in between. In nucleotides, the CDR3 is TGCGCCAGCAGCCAGGGTTTGACTGAAGCTTTCTTT. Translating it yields CASSQGLTEAFF.

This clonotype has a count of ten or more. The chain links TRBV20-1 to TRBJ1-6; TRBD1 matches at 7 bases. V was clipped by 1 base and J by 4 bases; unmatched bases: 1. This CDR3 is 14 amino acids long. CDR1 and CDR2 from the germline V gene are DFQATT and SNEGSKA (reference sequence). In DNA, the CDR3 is TGCAGTGCTAGAGGGGACAGATATAATTCACCCCTCCACTTT. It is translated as CSARGDRYNSPLHF.

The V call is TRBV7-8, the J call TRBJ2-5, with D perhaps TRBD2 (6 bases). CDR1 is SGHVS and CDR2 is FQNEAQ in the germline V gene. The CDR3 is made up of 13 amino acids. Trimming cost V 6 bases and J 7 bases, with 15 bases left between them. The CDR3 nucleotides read TGTGCCAGCAGTGATAGGGTCGGGGGGACCCAGTACTTC. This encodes CASSDRVGGTQYF.

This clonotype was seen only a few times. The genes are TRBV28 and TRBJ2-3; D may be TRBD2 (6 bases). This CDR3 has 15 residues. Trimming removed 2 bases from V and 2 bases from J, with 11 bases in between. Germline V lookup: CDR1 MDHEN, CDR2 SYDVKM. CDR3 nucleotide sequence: TGTGCCAGCAGTTTACACGCGGGGAACACAGATACGCAGTATTTT. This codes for CASSLHAGNTDTQYF.

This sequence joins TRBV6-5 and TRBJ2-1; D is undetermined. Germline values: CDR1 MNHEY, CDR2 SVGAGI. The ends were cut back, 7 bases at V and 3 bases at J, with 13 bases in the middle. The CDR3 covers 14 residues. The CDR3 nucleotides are TGTGCCAGCATTACAGATTTCAACTACAATGAGCAGTTCTTC. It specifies CASITDFNYNEQFF.

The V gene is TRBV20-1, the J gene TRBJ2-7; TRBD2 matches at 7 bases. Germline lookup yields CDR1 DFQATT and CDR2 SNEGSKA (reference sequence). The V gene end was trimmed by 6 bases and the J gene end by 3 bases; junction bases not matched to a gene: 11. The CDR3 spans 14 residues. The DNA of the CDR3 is TGCAGTGCGACCCAGGGTAGCGGGTTCTACGAGCAGTACGTC. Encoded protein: CSATQGSGFYEQYV.

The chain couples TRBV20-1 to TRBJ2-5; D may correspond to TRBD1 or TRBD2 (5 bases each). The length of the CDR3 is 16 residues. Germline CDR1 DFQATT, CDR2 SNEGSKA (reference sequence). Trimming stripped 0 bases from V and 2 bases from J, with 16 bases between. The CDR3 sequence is CSARDLRDPVQETQYF. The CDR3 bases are TGCAGTGCTAGAGATCTAAGGGACCCCGTACAAGAGACCCAGTACTTC.

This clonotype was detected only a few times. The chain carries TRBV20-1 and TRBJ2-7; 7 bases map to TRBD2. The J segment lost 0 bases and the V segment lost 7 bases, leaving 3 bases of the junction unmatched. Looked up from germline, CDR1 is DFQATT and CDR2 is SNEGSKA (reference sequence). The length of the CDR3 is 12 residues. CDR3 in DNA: TGCAGTGTTCGGACTAGCTCCTACGAGCAGTACGTC. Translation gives CSVRTSSYEQYV.

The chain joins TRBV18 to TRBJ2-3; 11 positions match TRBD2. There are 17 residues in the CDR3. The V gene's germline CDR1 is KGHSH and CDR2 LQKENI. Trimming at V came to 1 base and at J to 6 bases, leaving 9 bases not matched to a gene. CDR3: CASSPQRLAGGVDTQYF. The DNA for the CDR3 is TGTGCCAGCTCACCACAAAGGCTAGCGGGAGGAGTGGATACGCAGTATTTT.

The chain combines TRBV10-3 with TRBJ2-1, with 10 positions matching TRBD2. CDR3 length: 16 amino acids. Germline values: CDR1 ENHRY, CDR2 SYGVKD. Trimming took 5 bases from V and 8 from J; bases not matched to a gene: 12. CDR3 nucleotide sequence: TGTGCCATCAGTCCTCAAACTAGCGGGATCGGCGATGAGCAGTTCTTC. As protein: CAISPQTSGIGDEQFF.

CDR3 protein: CSAGLLAGAHNEQFF. CDR3 bases: TGCAGTGCTGGGTTATTGGCGGGAGCCCACAATGAGCAGTTCTTC. The chain links TRBV20-1 to TRBJ2-1; 7 bases align to TRBD2. The V and J ends lost 5 bases and 5 bases, in that order; junction bases with no gene match: 12. CDR1 is DFQATT, CDR2 SNEGSKA, per germline (reference sequence). The CDR3 sequence is 15 residues long.

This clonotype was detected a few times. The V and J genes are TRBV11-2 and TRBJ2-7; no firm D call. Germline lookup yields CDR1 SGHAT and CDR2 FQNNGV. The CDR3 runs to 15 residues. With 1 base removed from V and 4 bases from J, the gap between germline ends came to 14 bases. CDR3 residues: CASSLGAGRAYEQYV. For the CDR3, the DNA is TGTGCCAGCAGCTTAGGGGCAGGACGAGCGTACGAGCAGTACGTC.

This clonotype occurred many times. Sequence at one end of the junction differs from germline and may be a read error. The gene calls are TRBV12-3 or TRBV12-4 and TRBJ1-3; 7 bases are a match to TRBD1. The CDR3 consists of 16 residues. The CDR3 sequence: CASSLAGGISGNTIYF. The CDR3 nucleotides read TGTGCCAGCAGCTTAGCAGGGGGAATTTCTGGAAACACCATATATTTT.

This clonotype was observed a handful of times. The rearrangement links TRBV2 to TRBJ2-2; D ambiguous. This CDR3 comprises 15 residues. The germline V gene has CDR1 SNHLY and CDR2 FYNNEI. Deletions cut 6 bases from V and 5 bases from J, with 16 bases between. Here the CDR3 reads CASRPTVGRTGELFF. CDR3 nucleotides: TGTGCCAGCAGACCTACGGTGGGTCGAACCGGGGAGCTGTTTTTT.

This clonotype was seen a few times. Here the CDR3 reads CSARDPLPKGAGPLHF. The CDR3 nucleotides are TGCAGTGCTAGAGATCCCCTCCCCAAAGGCGCAGGACCCCTCCACTTT. The V and J genes are TRBV20-1 and TRBJ1-6; D not certain. The V gene lost 0 bases and the J gene lost 12 bases, with 21 bases spanning the gap. The germline V gene encodes CDR1 DFQATT and CDR2 SNEGSKA (reference sequence). The CDR3 consists of 16 residues.

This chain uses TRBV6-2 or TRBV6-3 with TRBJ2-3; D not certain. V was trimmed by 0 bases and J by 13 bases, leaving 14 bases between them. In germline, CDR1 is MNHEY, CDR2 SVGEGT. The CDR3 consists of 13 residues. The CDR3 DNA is TGTGCCAGCAGTTACTCGAGTCCCCCCAGCGAGTATTTT. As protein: CASSYSSPPSEYF.

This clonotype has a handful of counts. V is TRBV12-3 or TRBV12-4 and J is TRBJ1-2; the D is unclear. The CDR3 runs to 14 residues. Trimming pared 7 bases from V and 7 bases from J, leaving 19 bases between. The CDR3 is CASTIGHPSGGYTF. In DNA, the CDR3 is TGTGCCAGCACCATAGGGCACCCTTCTGGTGGCTACACCTTC.

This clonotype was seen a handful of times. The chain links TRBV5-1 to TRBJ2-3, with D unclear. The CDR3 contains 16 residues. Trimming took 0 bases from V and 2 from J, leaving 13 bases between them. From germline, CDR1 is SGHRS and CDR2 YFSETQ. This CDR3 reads CASSLAVSSLTDTQYF. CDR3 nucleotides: TGCGCCAGCAGCTTGGCCGTTAGCAGCCTCACAGATACGCAGTATTTT.

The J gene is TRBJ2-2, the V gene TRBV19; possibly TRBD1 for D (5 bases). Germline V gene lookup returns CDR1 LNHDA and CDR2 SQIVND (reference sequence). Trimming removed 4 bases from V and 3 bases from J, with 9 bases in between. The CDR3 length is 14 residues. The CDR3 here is CASSRQSDTGELFF. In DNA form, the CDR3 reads TGTGCCAGTAGTAGACAGAGCGACACCGGGGAGCTGTTTTTT.

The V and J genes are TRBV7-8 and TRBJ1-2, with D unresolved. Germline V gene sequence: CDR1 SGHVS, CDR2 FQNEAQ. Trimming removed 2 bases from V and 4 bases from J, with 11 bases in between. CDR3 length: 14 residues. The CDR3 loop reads CASSLRQKPYGYTF. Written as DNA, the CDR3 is TGTGCCAGCAGCTTAAGGCAGAAACCCTATGGCTACACCTTC.

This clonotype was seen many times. The CDR3 is CASSGGGNYGYTF. CDR3 DNA sequence: TGTGCCAGCAGTGGCGGGGGCAACTATGGCTACACCTTC. The rearrangement uses TRBV28 and TRBJ1-2; maybe TRBD1 (6 bases). Deletions cut 5 bases from V and 2 bases from J, with 9 bases between. In germline, CDR1 is MDHEN, CDR2 SYDVKM. The CDR3 is made up of 13 amino acids.

The CDR3 nucleotides are TGCGCCAGCAGCCTGACTATGGGGGCCAGGGACACTGAAGCTTTCTTT. Residues: CASSLTMGARDTEAFF. This chain uses TRBV5-1 with TRBJ1-1; tentative D call: TRBD1 (6 bases). The V end lost 4 bases, the J end lost 3 bases, and 19 bases lay between the germline ends. Germline V gene lookup returns CDR1 SGHRS and CDR2 YFSETQ. The CDR3 runs 16 residues.

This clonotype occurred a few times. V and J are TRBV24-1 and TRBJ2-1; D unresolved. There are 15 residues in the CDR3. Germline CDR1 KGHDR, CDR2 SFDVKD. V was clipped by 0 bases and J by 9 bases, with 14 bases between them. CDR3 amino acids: CATSDLWPAKGEQFF. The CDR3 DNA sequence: TGTGCCACCAGTGATTTGTGGCCCGCGAAGGGTGAGCAGTTCTTC.

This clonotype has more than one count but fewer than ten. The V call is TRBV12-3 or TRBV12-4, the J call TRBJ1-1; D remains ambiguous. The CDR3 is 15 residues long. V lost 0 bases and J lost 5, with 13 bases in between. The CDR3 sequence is CASSLAGGRGTEAFF. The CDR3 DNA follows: TGTGCCAGCAGTTTAGCGGGAGGTCGAGGAACTGAAGCTTTCTTT.